This TCR beta chain was recorded in a study of T cells in Graves' hyperthyroidism and ophthalmopathy. Study-level results: Also found in blood were most expanded thyroid clonotypes above 0.001.

As for this clonotype: Its antigen is unidentified.

The source material, RNA transcripts, was used to amplify TCR beta CDR3 regions. HTBI primers drove first-round RT-PCR of the TCR CDR3. From the multiplex PCR reads, TCRdb called clonotypes with MiXCR, one entry per CDR3 protein. This table holds about 350,000 distinct CDR3 sequences, roughly 19% found once. With 1 base removed from V and 0 bases from J, the gap between germline ends came to 8 bases. The CDR3 totals 14 residues. CDR1 is SGHRS, CDR2 YFSETQ, per germline. Disease duration under 2 months; hyperthyroidism patients were aged 18 to 65. The study excluded patients with uncontrolled infection, other autoimmune disease, pregnancy or lactation. Each diagnosis was grounded in clinical symptoms, serum thyroxine and TRAb, thyroid ultrasound, and orbital computed tomography.

What was sequenced was blood. The receptor's source is a woman aged 18-30 years with Graves' hyperthyroidism. The chain couples TRBV5-1 to TRBJ2-7; D uncertain. CDR3 in DNA: TGCGCCAGCAGCTTGTATCAAGCCTCCTACGAGCAGTACTTC. It specifies CASSLYQASYEQYF.